This TCR beta chain derives from a study of shared clonotypes between healthy human individuals. Overall study context: Aged 18 to 49, the donors were two women and a few men. Every donor yielded three CD4 naive, three CD4 memory, two CD8 naive and one CD8 memory plate.

The CDR3 runs 15 residues. V was shortened by 4 bases and J by 1 base, with 13 bases between the two germline ends. The V gene's germline CDR1 is SGHRS and CDR2 YFSETQ. Concerning this clone: Distinct nucleotide sequences in the sample also encode this CDR3.

TCRdb keeps only in-frame clones here, not all; method: immunoSEQ multiplex PCR. The sample includes about a million clones, 65% to 75% of them seen just once. The clonotype comes from a young man in good health. Specimen: memory CD4+ T cells sorted from blood. Subset noted: CD45RA-negative fraction. V gene TRBV5-1 combines with J gene TRBJ2-3, with unresolved D. This chain's CDR3 is CASSPPSGGTDTQYF. In nucleotides, the CDR3 is TGCGCCAGCAGCCCTCCTTCCGGCGGCACAGATACGCAGTATTTT.